What follows describes a single T cell receptor (beta chain). Its antigen is currently unknown. The data originate from a study of regulatory and conventional T cells in RAG deficiency. Study results and caveats: In Omenn syndrome, sorted "Tregs" may be peripherally activated cells. Shannon entropy was markedly lower and Simpson indices higher in RAG-deficient patients than control T-cell subsets. Treg unique TCR beta sequences were 80 to 100-fold fewer in Omenn syndrome and CID/AS patients than controls. Omenn patients showed >80% Treg-Tconv overlap and shorter CDR3 lengths.

Using immunoSEQ multiplex PCR, the repertoire was profiled, and TCRdb retains in-frame clones only, with some absent. The sample has 32,000 or so clones; approximately 89% are singletons. The sample was also linked to a second study, of regulatory T cells. From that second work: The primer mix had 52 TRBV and 13 TRBJ primers.

This TCR was sampled from a human donor in good health. The sequencing input was CD8+ T cells sorted from blood.

The CDR3 sequence: CASSPSGGLVYNEQFF. The CDR3 coding sequence is TGTGCCAGCAGCCCCAGCGGGGGCCTTGTCTACAATGAGCAGTTCTTC. The rearrangement links TRBV7-3 to TRBJ2-1, with 8 bases matching TRBD2. Germline CDR1 SGHTA, CDR2 FQGTGA. The CDR3 length is 16 residues. V lost 5 bases to trimming and J lost 3 bases; unmatched junction nucleotides: 9. Combining the CDR3 with reference TRBV7-3 and TRBJ2-1 gives the whole variable domain GAGVSQTPSNKVTEKGKYVELRCDPISGHTALYWYRQSLGQGPEFLIYFQGTGAADDSGLPNDRFFAVRPEGSVSTLKIQRTERGDSAVYLCASSPSGGLVYNEQFFGPGTRLTVL.